The 7 T cell receptor beta chains reported below all come from one sample, sequenced in a study of beta chain features in type 1 diabetes. TCRB transcripts that were expressed got sequenced, as all of the isolated RNA had been reverse transcribed. Here immunoSEQ multiplex PCR was the method, and the copy in TCRdb shows in-frame clones only, minus some. The sample records roughly 330,000 clones, approximately 10% being singletons. Input material: naive CD4+ T cells from blood. The receptors were gathered from a woman aged 25-40 years in good health.

The DNA for the CDR3 is TGTGCCAGCGCTTCGGGAACTAGCGCTTACACAGATACGCAGTATTTT. This gives the protein CASASGTSAYTDTQYF. The chain links TRBV27 to TRBJ2-3; 7 bases map to TRBD2. The CDR3 is 16 residues long. Looked up from germline, CDR1 is MNHEY and CDR2 is SMNVEV (reference sequence). The V segment lost 8 bases and the J segment 2 bases; nucleotides outside the gene matches: 13.

This chain's CDR3 is CAWRGRGINQPQHF. In nucleotides, the CDR3 is TGTGCCTGGAGAGGCAGGGGGATCAATCAGCCCCAGCATTTT. V gene TRBV30 combines with J gene TRBJ1-5, with 7 bases that match TRBD1. V lost 3 bases to trimming and J lost 3 bases; unmatched junction nucleotides: 5. Per germline, CDR1 GTSNPN and CDR2 SVGIG (reference sequence). The CDR3 spans 14 residues.

This clone occurred a few times. The rearrangement links TRBV28 to TRBJ1-2; D not resolved. V was trimmed by 6 bases and J by 2 bases, leaving 10 bases between them. Germline CDR1 is MDHEN and CDR2 is SYDVKM. The CDR3 runs 13 residues. Written as DNA, the CDR3 is TGTGCCAGCAGCGGAGGACGGAACTATGGCTACACCTTC. Residues: CASSGGRNYGYTF.

V is TRBV7-8 and J is TRBJ2-5; D unresolved. Per germline, CDR1 SGHVS and CDR2 FQNEAQ. V lost 2 bases and J lost 0, with 7 bases in between. The CDR3 covers 14 residues. In DNA, the CDR3 is TGTGCCAGCAGCTTATCAGGAAACCAAGAGACCCAGTACTTC. It translates to CASSLSGNQETQYF.

This clone was detected only a few times. The CDR3 coding sequence is TGTGCCAGCAGCCTACCGGACCGGGACAGGGAGCCCGAGCAGTACTTC. It codes for CASSLPDRDREPEQYF. The chain employs TRBV7-4 and TRBJ2-7; TRBD1 matches at 9 bases. This CDR3 region has 16 residues. Germline-derived CDR1 and CDR2 are SGHVT and SQSDAQ. Trimming took 5 bases from V and 6 from J; bases not matched to a gene: 14.

The chain carries TRBV5-1 and TRBJ2-7; 9 positions agree with TRBD1. V trimming: 6 bases; J trimming: 1 base; junction bases outside the gene matches: 5. CDR1 is SGHRS, CDR2 YFSETQ, per germline. The CDR3 runs 14 residues. CDR3: CASTRDRESYEQYF. CDR3 nucleotides: TGCGCCAGCACCCGGGACAGGGAGTCCTACGAGCAGTACTTC.

This clone has a handful of counts. The chain links TRBV29-1 to TRBJ1-4; 12 nucleotides line up with TRBD1. The CDR3 is 17 amino acids. V was pared by 6 bases and J by 0 bases, with 8 bases of the junction left unmatched. Germline V gene sequence: CDR1 SQVTM, CDR2 ANQGSEA. This CDR3 reads CSVSRDRGPATNEKLFF. The CDR3, as DNA: TGCAGCGTGTCCCGGGACAGGGGGCCTGCAACTAATGAAAAACTGTTTTTT.